This TCR beta chain was identified during a study of human T cells and chemical hapten exposure. Time point given: patch test 3, about 24 weeks after DPC sensitization. Treatment in this sample: therapeutic diphenylcyclopropenone sensitization with weekly scalp DPC. Whole blood that had not been fractionated was the source of extracted total RNA. CDR1 SEHNR and CDR2 FQNEAQ come from the germline V gene (reference sequence). The CDR3 runs 16 residues. With 5 bases clipped from V and 0 bases from J, the junction kept 9 bases outside the gene matches. This clonotype has just a few counts. Via MiXCR, TCRdb re-called the RACE reads, giving one row per CDR3 protein. The profile covers about 82,000 distinct CDR3 sequences, with 10% to 15% appearing a single time and roughly 5.9% taken by the ten largest.

The rearrangement links TRBV7-9 to TRBJ1-1, with 7 nucleotides matching TRBD1. The TCR comes from a woman in her fifties or sixties with alopecia areata. Some clones in this sample may be carry-over from other donors' samples. Sequencing used whole blood, obtained in connection with sensitization to the hapten diphenylcyclopropenone (DPC). CDR3 region: CASSGTGAGMNTEAFF. CDR3 sequence (DNA): TGTGCCAGCAGCGGAACAGGGGCAGGGATGAACACTGAAGCTTTCTTT.